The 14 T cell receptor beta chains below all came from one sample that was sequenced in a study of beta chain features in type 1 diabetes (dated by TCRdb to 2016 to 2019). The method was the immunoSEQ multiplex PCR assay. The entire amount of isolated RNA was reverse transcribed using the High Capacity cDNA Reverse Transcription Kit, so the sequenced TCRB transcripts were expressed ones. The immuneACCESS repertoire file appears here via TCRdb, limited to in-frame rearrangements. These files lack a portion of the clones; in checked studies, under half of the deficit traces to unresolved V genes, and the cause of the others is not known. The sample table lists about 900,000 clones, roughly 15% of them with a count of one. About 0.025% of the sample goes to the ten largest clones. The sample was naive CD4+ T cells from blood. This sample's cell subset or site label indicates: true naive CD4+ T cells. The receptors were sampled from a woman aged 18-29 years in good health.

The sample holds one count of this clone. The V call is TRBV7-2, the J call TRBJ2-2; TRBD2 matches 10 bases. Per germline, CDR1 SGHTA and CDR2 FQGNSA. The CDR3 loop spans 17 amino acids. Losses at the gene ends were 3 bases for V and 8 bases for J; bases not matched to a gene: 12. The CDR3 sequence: CASSLGSGRTTPGELFF. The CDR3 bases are TGTGCCAGCAGCTTGGGTAGCGGGAGGACAACACCGGGGGAGCTGTTTTTT.

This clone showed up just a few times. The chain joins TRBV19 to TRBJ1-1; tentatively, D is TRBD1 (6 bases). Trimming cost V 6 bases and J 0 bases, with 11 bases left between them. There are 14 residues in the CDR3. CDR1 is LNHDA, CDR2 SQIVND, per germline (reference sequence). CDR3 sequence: CASRLTGMNTEAFF. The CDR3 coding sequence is TGTGCCAGTAGGTTGACAGGTATGAACACTGAAGCTTTCTTT.

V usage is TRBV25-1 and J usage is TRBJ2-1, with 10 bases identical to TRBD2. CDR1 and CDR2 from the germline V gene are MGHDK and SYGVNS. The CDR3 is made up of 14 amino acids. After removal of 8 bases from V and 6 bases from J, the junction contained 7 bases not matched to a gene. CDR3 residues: CASSSGRALNEQFF. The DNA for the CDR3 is TGTGCCAGCTCCAGCGGGAGGGCCCTCAATGAGCAGTTCTTC. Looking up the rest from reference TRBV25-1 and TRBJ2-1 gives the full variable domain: EADIYQTPRYLVIGTGKKITLECSQTMGHDKMYWYQQDPGMELHLIHYSYGVNSTEKGDLSSESTVSRIRTEHFPLTLESARPSHTSQYLCASSSGRALNEQFFGPGTRLTVL.

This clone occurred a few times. The CDR3 spells CASSPSLTSTDTQYF. DNA for the CDR3: TGTGCCAGCTCACCATCCCTGACTTCCACAGATACGCAGTATTTT. V and J are TRBV18 and TRBJ2-3; D remains unclear. The CDR3 has 15 residues. Trimming removed 2 bases from V and 2 bases from J, with 11 bases in between. Germline CDR1 reads KGHSH; CDR2 reads LQKENI.

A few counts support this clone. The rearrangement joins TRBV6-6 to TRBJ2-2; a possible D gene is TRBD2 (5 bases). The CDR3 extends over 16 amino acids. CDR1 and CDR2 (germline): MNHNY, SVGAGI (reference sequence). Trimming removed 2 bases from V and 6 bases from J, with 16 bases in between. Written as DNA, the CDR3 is TGTGCCAGCAGTTACGTGAGAGCGGTCCATGCCGGGGAGCTGTTTTTT. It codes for CASSYVRAVHAGELFF.

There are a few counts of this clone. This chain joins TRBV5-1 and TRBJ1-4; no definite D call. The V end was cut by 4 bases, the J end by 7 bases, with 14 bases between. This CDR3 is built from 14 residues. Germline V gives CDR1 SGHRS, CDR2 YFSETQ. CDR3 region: CASSPGEAGEKLFF. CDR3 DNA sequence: TGCGCCAGCAGCCCCGGAGAGGCGGGTGAAAAACTGTTTTTT.

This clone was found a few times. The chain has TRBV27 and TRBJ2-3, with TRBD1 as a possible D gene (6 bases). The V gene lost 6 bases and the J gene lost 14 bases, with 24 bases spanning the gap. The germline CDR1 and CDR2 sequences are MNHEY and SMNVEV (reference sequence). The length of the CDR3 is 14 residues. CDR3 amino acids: CASSRPATGVRPYF. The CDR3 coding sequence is TGTGCCAGCAGCCGACCTGCGACAGGCGTAAGACCGTATTTT.

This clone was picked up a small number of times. CDR3: CASSLIAARGELFF. The DNA of the CDR3 is TGTGCCAGCAGCCTAATAGCGGCGCGCGGGGAGCTGTTTTTT. The genes are TRBV7-2 and TRBJ2-2; weak D call: TRBD2 (6 bases). The germline V gene encodes CDR1 SGHTA and CDR2 FQGNSA. Trimming cost V 5 bases and J 7 bases, with 14 bases left between them. CDR3 size: 14 residues.

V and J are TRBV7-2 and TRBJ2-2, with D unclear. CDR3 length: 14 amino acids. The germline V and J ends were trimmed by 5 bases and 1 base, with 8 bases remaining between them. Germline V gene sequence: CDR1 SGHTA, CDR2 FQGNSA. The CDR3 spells CASSQGRNTGELFF. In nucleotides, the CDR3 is TGTGCCAGCAGCCAAGGACGGAACACCGGGGAGCTGTTTTTT. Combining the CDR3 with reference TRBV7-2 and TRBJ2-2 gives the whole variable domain GAGVSQSPSNKVTEKGKDVELRCDPISGHTALYWYRQSLGQGLEFLIYFQGNSAPDKSGLPSDRFSAERTGGSVSTLTIQRTQQEDSAVYLCASSQGRNTGELFFGEGSRLTVL.

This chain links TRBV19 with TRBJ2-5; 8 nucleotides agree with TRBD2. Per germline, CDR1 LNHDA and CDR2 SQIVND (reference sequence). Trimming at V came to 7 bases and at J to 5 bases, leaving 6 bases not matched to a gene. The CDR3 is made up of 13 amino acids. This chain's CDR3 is CASKREGLETQYF. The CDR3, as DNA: TGTGCCAGTAAACGGGAGGGCCTGGAGACCCAGTACTTC.

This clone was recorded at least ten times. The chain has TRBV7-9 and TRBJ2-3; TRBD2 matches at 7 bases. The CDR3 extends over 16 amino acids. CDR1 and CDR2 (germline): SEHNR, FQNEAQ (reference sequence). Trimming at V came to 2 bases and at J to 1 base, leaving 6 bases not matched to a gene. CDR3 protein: CASSLLQTSGTDTQYF. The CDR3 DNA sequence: TGTGCCAGCAGCTTACTTCAAACTAGCGGCACAGATACGCAGTATTTT.

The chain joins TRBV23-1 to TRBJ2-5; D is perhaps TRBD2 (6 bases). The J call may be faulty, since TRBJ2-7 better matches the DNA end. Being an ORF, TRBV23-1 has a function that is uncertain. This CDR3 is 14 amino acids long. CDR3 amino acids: CASSQSGLLYEQYF. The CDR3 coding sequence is TGCGCCAGCAGTCAATCGGGACTCCTCTACGAGCAGTACTTC.

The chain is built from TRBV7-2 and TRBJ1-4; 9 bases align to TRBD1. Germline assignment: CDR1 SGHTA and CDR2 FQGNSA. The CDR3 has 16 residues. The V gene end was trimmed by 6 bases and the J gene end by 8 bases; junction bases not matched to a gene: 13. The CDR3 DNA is TGTGCCAGCAGTCTTTTTGGGGGACAGGGAGGAGAAAAACTGTTTTTT. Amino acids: CASSLFGGQGGEKLFF. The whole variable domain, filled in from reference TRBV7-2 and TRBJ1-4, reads GAGVSQSPSNKVTEKGKDVELRCDPISGHTALYWYRQSLGQGLEFLIYFQGNSAPDKSGLPSDRFSAERTGGSVSTLTIQRTQQEDSAVYLCASSLFGGQGGEKLFFGSGTQLSVL.

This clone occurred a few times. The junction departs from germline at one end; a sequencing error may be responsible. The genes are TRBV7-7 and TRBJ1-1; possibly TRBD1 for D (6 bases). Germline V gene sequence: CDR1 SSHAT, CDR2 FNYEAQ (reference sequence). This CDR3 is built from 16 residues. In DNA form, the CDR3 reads TGTGCTAGCAGCCCCTACCACAGGGCCCCGAACACTGAAGCTTTCTTT. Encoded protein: CASSPYHRAPNTEAFF. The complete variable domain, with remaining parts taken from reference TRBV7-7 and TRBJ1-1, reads GAGVSQSPRYKVTKRGQDVTLRCDPISSHATLYWYQQALGQGPEFLTYFNYEAQPDKSGLPSDRFSAERPEGSISTLTIQRTEQRDSAMYRCASSPYHRAPNTEAFFGQGTRLTVV.